The rows below give T cell receptor beta chains drawn from one sample of a study of T cell clones after liver transplantation. TCRdb's table, derived via immunoSEQ multiplex PCR, lists solely in-frame clones and lacks some. Counted here are under 15,000 clones, 70% to 85% occurring once; the ten biggest clones make up around 33%. The sample consisted of CD8+ T cells from blood, taken at the 22-month timepoint. The receptor source for this set is a human patient who received a liver transplant. Some T cells may trace back to the graft donor. Each CDR3 is given with its conserved first and last residue. A D gene is named only where the DNA matches it firmly. The size of a clone is reported for some rows only, either as once, few or many, or as a class for expanded clones.

d_gene	j_gene	abundance	v_gene	CDR3aa	CDR3nt
.	TRBJ1-5	once	TRBV6-1	CASKEGAQPQHF	TGTGCCAGCAAGGAGGGAGCTCAGCCCCAGCATTTT
.	TRBJ2-5	.	TRBV11-1	CASSLARYWGEAQETQYF	TGTGCCAGCAGCTTAGCGCGGTACTGGGGGGAAGCCCAAGAGACCCAGTACTTC
.	TRBJ1-5	many	TRBV27	CASSLIQGQQPQHF	TGTGCCAGCAGTTTAATACAGGGCCAGCAGCCCCAGCATTTT
TRBD2	TRBJ2-2	few	TRBV27	CASSLSGDATGELFF	TGTGCCAGCAGTTTAAGCGGGGACGCGACCGGGGAGCTGTTTTTT
.	TRBJ2-5	.	TRBV11-1	CASSATGTQGWETQYF	TGTGCCAGCAGCGCTACCGGGACCCAAGGTTGGGAGACCCAGTACTTC
.	TRBJ2-7	.	TRBV5-1	CASRRVTGIDEQYF	TGCGCCAGCCGCCGCGTCACCGGAATTGACGAGCAGTACTTC
.	TRBJ2-7	.	TRBV5-4	CASSQDRGSSYEQYF	TGCGCCAGCAGCCAAGATAGGGGGAGCTCCTACGAGCAGTACTTC
.	TRBJ1-3	once	TRBV4-3	CASSQGVPGTGNTIYF	TGCGCCAGCAGCCAAGGGGTCCCCGGGACAGGAAACACCATATATTTT
.	TRBJ1-6	.	TRBV11-2	CASSLGGWGGDSPLHF	TGTGCCAGCAGCTTAGGGGGATGGGGGGGAGATTCACCCCTCCACTTT
.	TRBJ1-5	.	TRBV27	CASMGGGSNQPQHF	TGTGCCAGCATGGGGGGAGGTAGCAATCAGCCCCAGCATTTT
.	TRBJ1-1	.	TRBV7-9	CASSFRSQGDTEAFF	TGTGCCAGCAGCTTCCGATCACAGGGAGATACTGAAGCTTTCTTT
.	TRBJ2-7	.	TRBV15	CATSRGLGTILEQYF	TGTGCCACCAGCAGGGGGCTGGGTACTATTCTCGAGCAGTACTTC
.	TRBJ1-5	.	TRBV27	CASQGGGQPQHF	TGTGCCAGCCAAGGGGGGGGCCAGCCCCAGCATTTT
TRBD1	TRBJ1-2	.	TRBV12-5	CASGLGTGLHGYTF	TGTGCTAGTGGTTTGGGGACAGGCCTCCATGGCTACACCTTC
.	TRBJ2-3	.	TRBV11-2	CASSRSPGETDTQYF	TGTGCCAGCAGCCGTTCCCCAGGGGAGACAGATACGCAGTATTTT
.	TRBJ2-7	.	TRBV28	CASSQWYEQYF	TGTGCCAGCAGTCAGTGGTACGAGCAGTACTTC
.	TRBJ2-2	.	TRBV6-1	CASSAGPRGTGELFF	TGTGCCAGCAGTGCGGGACCTCGGGGGACCGGGGAGCTGTTTTTT
TRBD2	TRBJ2-5	many	TRBV4-1	CASSPLAGDLTQYF	TGCGCCAGCAGCCCTCTAGCGGGGGATTTAACCCAGTACTTC
TRBD2	TRBJ2-3	.	TRBV4-3	CASSDSLAGATDTQYF	TGCGCCAGCAGCGATTCGCTAGCGGGAGCCACAGATACGCAGTATTTT
.	TRBJ1-5	.	TRBV6-6	CASRRDRSTQPQHF	TGTGCCAGCAGAAGAGACAGGTCCACTCAGCCCCAGCATTTT
TRBD2	TRBJ2-1	.	TRBV9	CASSVRAGLNEQFF	TGTGCCAGCAGCGTAAGAGCGGGATTGAATGAGCAGTTCTTC
TRBD2	TRBJ2-5	once	TRBV6-4	CASEAGLVLLGTQYF	TGTGCCAGCGAGGCGGGACTAGTGCTTTTGGGGACCCAGTACTTC
TRBD1	TRBJ2-7	.	TRBV6-5	CASSPDRVLFNEQYF	TGTGCCAGCAGCCCCGACAGGGTCCTGTTCAACGAGCAGTACTTC
TRBD2	TRBJ2-3	.	TRBV13	CASSLGTGLAESTDTQYF	TGTGCCAGCAGCTTGGGTACTGGGCTAGCGGAGTCCACAGATACGCAGTATTTT
TRBD2	TRBJ2-5	.	TRBV19	CASSPTSGGETQYF	TGTGCCAGTAGTCCGACTAGCGGGGGGGAGACCCAGTACTTC
TRBD2	TRBJ2-5	.	TRBV4-1	CASSQREPGLAIIETQYF	TGCGCCAGCAGCCAAAGAGAGCCGGGACTAGCTATTATAGAGACCCAGTACTTC
.	TRBJ2-7	.	TRBV5-4	CASSSWEGVYEQYF	TGTGCCAGCAGCTCGTGGGAGGGGGTGTACGAGCAGTACTTC
TRBD1	TRBJ1-1	.	TRBV4-3	CASSSTSDRGVYDTEAFF	TGCGCCAGCAGCTCAACCTCAGACAGGGGGGTATACGACACTGAAGCTTTCTTT
TRBD2	TRBJ2-1	.	TRBV9	CASSVGGREVNEQFF	TGTGCCAGCAGCGTAGGCGGGAGGGAGGTCAATGAGCAGTTCTTC
.	TRBJ2-1	once	TRBV6-5	CASQSDGAVYNEQFF	TGTGCCAGCCAGAGCGATGGTGCCGTATACAATGAGCAGTTCTTC
.	TRBJ1-1	.	TRBV16	CASSQSSGGGSEAFF	TGTGCCAGCAGCCAATCGTCGGGAGGAGGGTCTGAAGCTTTCTTT
TRBD1	TRBJ2-7	.	TRBV5-1	CASSGQGWSYEQYF	TGCGCCAGCAGCGGACAGGGGTGGTCCTACGAGCAGTACTTC
.	TRBJ2-7	few	TRBV15	CATSTVDSYEQYF	TGTGCCACCAGCACCGTGGACTCCTACGAGCAGTACTTC
TRBD2	TRBJ2-1	medium-sized	TRBV27	CASSLASGSSYNEQFF	TGTGCCAGCAGTTTGGCTAGCGGGAGCTCCTACAATGAGCAGTTCTTC
.	TRBJ1-5	.	TRBV5-1	CASSLWSREQPQHF	TGCGCCAGCAGCTTGTGGTCCCGGGAGCAGCCCCAGCATTTT
.	TRBJ2-7	.	TRBV27	CASSLLGAGYEQYF	TGTGCCAGCAGTTTATTAGGGGCAGGCTACGAGCAGTACTTC
.	TRBJ1-1	.	TRBV6-5	CASSWDVSNTEAFF	TGTGCCAGCAGTTGGGATGTTTCCAACACTGAAGCTTTCTTT